The clone carrying this T cell receptor beta chain was observed a single time. In the study's own analysis: Nucleated cell number was recorded as an estimate derived from reference gene primer amplification. The assay was immunoSEQ multiplex PCR, and TCRdb's table has in-frame clones only and misses some. From that table come the V and J calls and clone size; the DNA was used to work out D and trimming. This table has fewer than 80,000 clones, approximately 80% appearing once. These data originate in a study of blood T cell repertoires in COVID-19. The clonotype comes from a man aged 60 to 69 with COVID-19, enrolled during active disease. The sequencing input was peripheral blood.

In DNA form, the CDR3 reads TGTGCCTGGAGTCACGGACAGGGTTTAGCTGAAGCTTTCTTT. This encodes CAWSHGQGLAEAFF. The chain has TRBV30 and TRBJ1-1; 8 nucleotides match TRBD1. CDR1 is GTSNPN and CDR2 is SVGIG in the germline V gene (reference sequence). Trimming cost V 2 bases and J 6 bases; bases outside gene matches: 8. The CDR3 is made up of 14 amino acids.